This T cell receptor beta chain was sequenced in a study of OX40 agonist ivuxolimab in advanced cancers. Whole-study findings and limits: In the expanded peripheral T cells, antigen specificity was never determined. CD4+ and CD8+ blood T cells expanded clonally by week 6 at 0.1 to 3.0 mg/kg.

At baseline, cycle 4 day 1, and cycle 7 day 1, blood was sampled. In the case of this clone: Its antigen is not identified.

TCRdb's table, derived via immunoSEQ multiplex PCR, lists solely in-frame clones and lacks some. This sample has 85,000 to 95,000 clones, with 91% found just once. This specimen consisted of CD4+ or CD8+ T cells sorted from blood, obtained in a trial of the OX40 agonist ivuxolimab. The clonotype originates from an adult with an advanced solid tumor such as melanoma, head and neck, liver or kidney cancer.

CDR3 residues: CASRERTSYDEQFF. The DNA for the CDR3 is TGTGCCAGCAGGGAACGGACTAGTTACGATGAGCAGTTCTTC. J is TRBJ2-1 and V is TRBV28; 7 positions agree with TRBD2. This CDR3 has 14 amino acids. Germline V gene sequence: CDR1 MDHEN, CDR2 SYDVKM. V trimming: 6 bases; J trimming: 8 bases; junction bases outside the gene matches: 10. Complete variable domain (other parts from reference TRBV28 and TRBJ2-1): DVKVTQSSRYLVKRTGEKVFLECVQDMDHENMFWYRQDPGLGLRLIYFSYDVKMKEKGDIPEGYSVSREKKERFSLILESASTNQTSMYLCASRERTSYDEQFFGPGTRLTVL.